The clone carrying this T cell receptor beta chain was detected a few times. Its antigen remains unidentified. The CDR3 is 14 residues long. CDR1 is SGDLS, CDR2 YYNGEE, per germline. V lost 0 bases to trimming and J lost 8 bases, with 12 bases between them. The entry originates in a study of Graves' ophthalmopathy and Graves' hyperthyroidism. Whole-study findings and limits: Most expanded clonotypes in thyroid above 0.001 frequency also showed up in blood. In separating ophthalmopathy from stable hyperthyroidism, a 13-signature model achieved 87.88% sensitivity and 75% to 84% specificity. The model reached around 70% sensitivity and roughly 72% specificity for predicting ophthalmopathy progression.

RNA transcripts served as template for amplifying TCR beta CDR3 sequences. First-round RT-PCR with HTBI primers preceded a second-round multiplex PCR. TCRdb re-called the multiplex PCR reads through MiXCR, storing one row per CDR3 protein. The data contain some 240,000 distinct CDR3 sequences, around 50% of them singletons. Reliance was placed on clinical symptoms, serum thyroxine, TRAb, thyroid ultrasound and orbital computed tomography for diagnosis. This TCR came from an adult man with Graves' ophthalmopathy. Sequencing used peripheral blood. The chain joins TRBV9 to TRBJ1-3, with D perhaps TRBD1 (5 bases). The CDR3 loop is CASSVAAGWDTIYF. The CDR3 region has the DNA TGTGCCAGCAGCGTAGCGGCAGGGTGGGACACCATATATTTT.